This entry lists 3 T cell receptor beta chains sequenced from one sample in a study of early stage breast cancer tumors. The data were produced by immunoSEQ multiplex PCR, yet TCRdb's version contains in-frame clones alone and is incomplete. Counted here are around 31,000 clones, around 67% occurring once; the ten biggest clones make up 4.7%. Sequenced: blood. The receptors derive from a person aged 40-50 years with breast cancer.

This chain uses TRBV29-1 with TRBJ1-1, with D perhaps matching TRBD1 (6 bases). This CDR3 is 14 amino acids long. Trimming took 6 bases from V and 4 from J, leaving 18 bases between them. CDR1 is SQVTM and CDR2 is ANQGSEA in the germline V gene. The CDR3 sequence is CSVQPGPRGTEAFF. The CDR3 DNA reads TGCAGCGTCCAACCAGGGCCCAGGGGCACTGAAGCTTTCTTT. The full variable domain, with the rest looked up from reference TRBV29-1 and TRBJ1-1, is SAVISQKPSRDICQRGTSLTIQCQVDSQVTMMFWYRQQPGQSLTLIATANQGSEATYESGFVIDKFPISRPNLTFSTLTVSNMSPEDSSIYLCSVQPGPRGTEAFFGQGTRLTVV.

The V and J genes are TRBV27 and TRBJ1-5; perhaps TRBD1 as D (6 bases). Germline V gene data show CDR1 as MNHEY and CDR2 as SMNVEV (reference sequence). Trimming removed 6 bases at V and 6 bases at J, with 15 bases between. The CDR3 is made up of 14 amino acids. CDR3 nucleotides: TGTGCCAGCAGCTCCCTGGGGGCGGTTCAGCCCCAGCATTTT. It translates to CASSSLGAVQPQHF.

The chain has TRBV7-3 and TRBJ2-5; TRBD2 might be the D (5 bases). V lost 1 base and J lost 2, with 11 bases in between. The CDR3 consists of 15 residues. The germline V gene has CDR1 SGHTA and CDR2 FQGTGA. The CDR3: CASSLSEGSQETQYF. The CDR3 nucleotides are TGTGCCAGCAGCTTAAGCGAGGGCTCACAAGAGACCCAGTACTTC.